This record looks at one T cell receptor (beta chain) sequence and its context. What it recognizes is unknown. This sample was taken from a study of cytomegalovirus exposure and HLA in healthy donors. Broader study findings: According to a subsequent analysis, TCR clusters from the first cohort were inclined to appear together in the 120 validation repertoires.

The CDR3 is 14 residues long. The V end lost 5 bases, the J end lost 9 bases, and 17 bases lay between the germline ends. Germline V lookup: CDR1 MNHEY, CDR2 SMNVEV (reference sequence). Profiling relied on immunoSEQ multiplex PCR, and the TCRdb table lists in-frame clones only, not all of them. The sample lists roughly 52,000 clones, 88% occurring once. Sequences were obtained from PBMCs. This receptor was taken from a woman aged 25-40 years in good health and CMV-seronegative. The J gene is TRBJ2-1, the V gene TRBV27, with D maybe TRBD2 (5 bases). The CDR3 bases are TGTGCCAGCAGTCCACGATCTCCAGGAGGTGAGCAGTTCTTC. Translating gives CASSPRSPGGEQFF.